The 30 T cell receptor beta chains below were found in one sample sequenced in a study of control samples from healthy donors and cancer patients. Generated by immunoSEQ multiplex PCR, the TCRdb table keeps only in-frame clones and is missing some. The table shows 390,000 or so clones, with about 93% occurring only once. The material sequenced was PBMCs. The receptors shown here come from a man in his forties with head and neck cancer.

Regarding this clone: It is unclear where the CDR3 begins or ends on the DNA, so no DNA is shown, and the CDR3 is as TCRdb lists it. The CDR3 loop is CASSFGAGGELFF. V gene TRBV7-9 combines with J gene TRBJ2-2. The length of the CDR3 is 13 amino acids, counting both ends. CDR1 and CDR2 (germline): SEHNR, FQNEAQ (reference sequence).

The chain combines TRBV30 with TRBJ2-7, with a possible D match to TRBD1 (6 bases). The germline V and J ends were trimmed by 5 bases and 3 bases, with 20 bases remaining between them. Germline CDR1 and CDR2: GTSNPN and SVGIG (reference sequence). This CDR3 is 15 amino acids long. The CDR3 DNA sequence: TGTGCCTGGTCGAGGGAATCAGGGGCTGGCTACGAGCAGTACTTC. Amino acids: CAWSRESGAGYEQYF.

This CDR3 reads CASSLSPGVVDQPQHF. The CDR3 DNA reads as TGCGCCAGCAGCTTGTCGCCAGGAGTTGTGGATCAGCCCCAGCATTTT. The V and J genes are TRBV5-1 and TRBJ1-5; D gene uncertain. V dropped 1 base and J dropped 5 bases, with 16 bases sitting between them. Germline V gene sequence: CDR1 SGHRS, CDR2 YFSETQ. The CDR3 contains 16 residues.

The V and J genes are TRBV5-6 and TRBJ1-6, with 7 bases fitting TRBD1. CDR3 length equals 15 residues. Trimming removed 0 bases from V and 7 bases from J; junction bases left unmatched: 4. CDR1 and CDR2 from the germline V gene are SGHDT and YYEEEE. CDR3 in amino acids: CASSLGQGLNSPLHF. In DNA form, the CDR3 reads TGTGCCAGCAGCTTGGGACAGGGCCTCAATTCACCCCTCCACTTT. Variable domain in full (rest from reference TRBV5-6 and TRBJ1-6): DAGVTQSPTHLIKTRGQQVTLRCSPKSGHDTVSWYQQALGQGPQFIFQYYEEEERQRGNFPDRFSGHQFPNYSSELNVNALLLGDSALYLCASSLGQGLNSPLHFGNGTRLTVT.

CDR3 amino acids: CASSFGGGGSEQYF. CDR3 coding DNA: TGTGCCAGCAGCTTCGGGGGAGGAGGCTCCGAGCAGTACTTC. The chain recombines TRBV5-5 with TRBJ2-7; a weak D match, TRBD2 (6 bases). CDR1 is SGHKS, CDR2 YYEKEE, per germline (reference sequence). This CDR3 region has 14 residues. Deletions cut 2 bases from V and 6 bases from J, with 15 bases between.

V gene TRBV14 combines with J gene TRBJ2-5; D may be TRBD2 (6 bases). Germline V CDR1 and CDR2: SGHDN, FVKESK. This CDR3 region has 15 residues. Trimming pared 8 bases from V and 4 bases from J, leaving 20 bases between. The CDR3 is CASGIGGRFGETQYF. Written as DNA, the CDR3 is TGTGCCAGCGGGATTGGGGGGAGATTCGGAGAGACCCAGTACTTC.

J is TRBJ2-1 and V is TRBV11-2; 11 bases align to TRBD2. CDR1 and CDR2 (germline): SGHAT, FQNNGV. J gave up 4 bases and V 5 bases, and 10 bases lay outside the gene matches. The CDR3 consists of 17 residues. DNA of the CDR3: TGTGCCAGCAGCATCACGACTAGCGGGGCCAATTACAATGAGCAGTTCTTC. This sequence encodes CASSITTSGANYNEQFF. Full variable domain (rest looked up from reference TRBV11-2 and TRBJ2-1): EAGVAQSPRYKIIEKRQSVAFWCNPISGHATLYWYQQILGQGPKLLIQFQNNGVVDDSQLPKDRFSAERLKGVDSTLKIQPAKLEDSAVYLCASSITTSGANYNEQFFGPGTRLTVL.

This chain joins TRBV7-3 and TRBJ2-5, with 12 bases matching TRBD2. The J segment lost 5 bases and the V segment lost 6 bases, leaving 10 bases of the junction unmatched. Looked up from germline, CDR1 is SGHTA and CDR2 is FQGTGA. This CDR3 region has 16 residues. The CDR3 sequence: CASSELAGGSAETQYF. The CDR3, as DNA: TGTGCCAGCAGTGAACTAGCGGGGGGTTCGGCTGAGACCCAGTACTTC.

J is TRBJ2-2 and V is TRBV7-2; 9 nucleotides line up with TRBD1. V lost 3 bases to trimming and J lost 3 bases; unmatched junction nucleotides: 5. The CDR3 is made up of 16 amino acids. Germline lookup yields CDR1 SGHTA and CDR2 FQGNSA. The CDR3 nucleotides read TGTGCCAGCAGCTTTCGGACAGGGGCCCACACCGGGGAGCTGTTTTTT. As protein: CASSFRTGAHTGELFF.

This sequence joins TRBV27 and TRBJ2-7, with D tentatively TRBD1 or TRBD2 (5 bases each). The V gene lost 5 bases and the J gene lost 2 bases, with 16 bases spanning the gap. The CDR3 extends over 15 amino acids. CDR1 is MNHEY and CDR2 is SMNVEV in the germline V gene (reference sequence). CDR3 sequence reads: CASSTTGTQAYEQYF. For the CDR3, the DNA is TGTGCCAGCAGTACCACCGGGACGCAGGCCTACGAGCAGTACTTC.

With regard to this clone: Other DNA variants within this sample encode the same CDR3. The rearrangement uses TRBV7-9 and TRBJ1-1; 7 nucleotides line up with TRBD1. V was pared by 5 bases and J by 1 base, with 4 bases of the junction left unmatched. Germline V gene sequence: CDR1 SEHNR, CDR2 FQNEAQ (reference sequence). There are 14 residues in the CDR3. In DNA form, the CDR3 reads TGTGCCAGCAGCCCCCGGACAGGGAACACTGAAGCTTTCTTT. Translated: CASSPRTGNTEAFF.

The chain has TRBV10-1 and TRBJ1-1, with 7 bases that match TRBD1. The CDR3 totals 14 residues. Looked up from germline, CDR1 is WNHNN and CDR2 is SYGVQD (reference sequence). V was clipped by 4 bases and J by 6 bases; unmatched bases: 8. CDR3 DNA: TGCGCCAGCAGTGCCGGGACAGCGTTACCTGAAGCTTTCTTT. Protein sequence: CASSAGTALPEAFF.

The chain has TRBV7-2 and TRBJ2-1; the match to TRBD2 covers 10 bases. Germline V gene lookup returns CDR1 SGHTA and CDR2 FQGNSA. This CDR3 region has 17 residues. V gave up 1 base and J gave up 7 bases; unmatched junction bases: 10. The CDR3 DNA sequence: TGTGCCAGCAGCTTAGAGTCGAGCGGGAGGGCCAGGAATGAGCAGTTCTTC. It translates to CASSLESSGRARNEQFF.

J is TRBJ2-7 and V is TRBV3-1 (or the pseudogene TRBV3-2), with TRBD2 matching 7 bases. V shed 1 base and J 4 bases; nucleotides not matched to a gene: 13. Germline loops: CDR1 LGHDT, CDR2 YNNKEL (reference sequence). There are 17 residues in the CDR3. The CDR3 DNA reads as TGTGCCAGCAGCCAAGCATTAACAGCGGGACTCCTTTACGAGCAGTACTTC. This codes for CASSQALTAGLLYEQYF.

This clone was picked up one time. The genes are TRBV9 and TRBJ2-1, with D perhaps TRBD1 (6 bases). Trimming pared 4 bases from V and 5 bases from J, leaving 10 bases between. The CDR3 is 13 residues long. CDR1 is SGDLS, CDR2 YYNGEE, per germline. This chain's CDR3 is CASSLRQDNEQFF. CDR3 nucleotide sequence: TGTGCCAGCAGCCTTCGACAGGACAATGAGCAGTTCTTC.

The chain links TRBV5-1 to TRBJ2-6, with D possibly TRBD1 on 6 matching bases. This CDR3 has 16 amino acids. Germline V gene data show CDR1 as SGHRS and CDR2 as YFSETQ. V was trimmed by 0 bases and J by 4 bases, leaving 11 bases between them. The CDR3 spells CASSLAQGVGANVLTF. In nucleotides, the CDR3 is TGCGCCAGCAGCTTGGCACAGGGCGTCGGGGCCAACGTCCTGACTTTC.

V and J are TRBV2 and TRBJ1-1; 7 bases fit TRBD1. The germline V gene encodes CDR1 SNHLY and CDR2 FYNNEI. The V and J ends lost 6 bases and 0 bases, in that order; junction bases with no gene match: 7. This CDR3 is built from 15 residues. Here the CDR3 DNA reads TGTGCCAGCAGCCGACAGGGCACCTTGAACACTGAAGCTTTCTTT. The encoded protein is CASSRQGTLNTEAFF.

The rearrangement joins TRBV23-1 to TRBJ2-3, with TRBD2 matching over 14 bases. TRBV23-1 is an ORF, and what it does is uncertain. The CDR3 is 13 amino acids. The ends lost 9 bases at V and 4 bases at J; junction bases unmatched: 0. CDR3 sequence reads: CARTSGGADTQYF. As DNA, the CDR3 is TGCGCCAGGACTAGCGGGGGGGCAGATACGCAGTATTTT.

The chain links TRBV2 to TRBJ2-2; the D is unclear. Germline CDR1 reads SNHLY; CDR2 reads FYNNEI. V shed 5 bases and J shed 1 base, with 5 bases lying between them. This CDR3 has 13 residues. CDR3 nucleotides: TGTGCCAGCAGTAACGAGAACACCGGGGAGCTGTTTTTT. This encodes CASSNENTGELFF.

This chain joins TRBV5-1 and TRBJ2-5, with 11 bases that match TRBD2. Per the germline V gene, CDR1 is SGHRS and CDR2 is YFSETQ. The J segment lost 2 bases and the V segment lost 4 bases, leaving 7 bases of the junction unmatched. The CDR3 contains 16 residues. The CDR3 is CASSATSGGPQETQYF. The CDR3 DNA reads as TGCGCCAGCAGCGCCACTAGCGGGGGCCCACAAGAGACCCAGTACTTC.

The gene calls are TRBV2 and TRBJ2-7; D is possibly TRBD1 (6 bases). V was cut by 8 bases and J by 2 bases, with 10 bases left in between. The CDR3 has 12 residues. Germline V gene data show CDR1 as SNHLY and CDR2 as FYNNEI. The CDR3 DNA follows: TGTGCCAGCTTCAGGGGCGCCTACGAGCAGTACTTC. Translation gives CASFRGAYEQYF.

V gene TRBV28 combines with J gene TRBJ2-7; the D is unclear. CDR1 and CDR2 from the germline V gene are MDHEN and SYDVKM. This CDR3 comprises 13 residues. Deletions cut 4 bases from V and 2 bases from J, with 9 bases between. The CDR3 sequence is CASSSPIAYEQYF. The CDR3 region has the DNA TGTGCCAGCAGTTCCCCCATCGCCTACGAGCAGTACTTC. Together with reference TRBV28 and TRBJ2-7, the CDR3 gives the full variable domain: DVKVTQSSRYLVKRTGEKVFLECVQDMDHENMFWYRQDPGLGLRLIYFSYDVKMKEKGDIPEGYSVSREKKERFSLILESASTNQTSMYLCASSSPIAYEQYFGPGTRLTVT.

The V and J genes are TRBV30 and TRBJ2-3, with D unresolved. V was trimmed by 3 bases and J by 2 bases, leaving 6 bases between them. CDR3 length: 12 residues. Germline V CDR1 and CDR2: GTSNPN, SVGIG (reference sequence). The CDR3 bases are TGTGCCTGGAGGCACTTCACAGATACGCAGTATTTT. This gives the protein CAWRHFTDTQYF.

The rearrangement uses TRBV3-1 (or the pseudogene TRBV3-2) and TRBJ2-2, with 9 positions matching TRBD2. The CDR3 loop spans 16 amino acids. The ends lost 1 base at V and 7 bases at J; junction bases unmatched: 7. The germline V gene encodes CDR1 LGHDT and CDR2 YNNKEL (reference sequence). CDR3 residues: CASSQGGGGAYGELFF. CDR3 nucleotide sequence: TGTGCCAGCAGCCAAGGCGGCGGGGGGGCATACGGGGAGCTGTTTTTT.

The chain uses TRBV28 and TRBJ1-4; 7 positions match TRBD1. CDR3 size: 14 residues. The junction had 6 bases not matched to a gene; V was cut back by 7 bases and J by 4 bases. Germline lookup yields CDR1 MDHEN and CDR2 SYDVKM. The CDR3 region is CASTSGQINEKLFF. The CDR3 nucleotides read TGTGCCAGCACCTCGGGACAGATTAATGAAAAACTGTTTTTT.

The rearrangement uses TRBV18 and TRBJ1-1, with D possibly matching TRBD1 (5 bases). The V end was cut by 5 bases, the J end by 1 base, with 11 bases between. The CDR3 extends over 14 amino acids. From germline, CDR1 is KGHSH and CDR2 LQKENI. The CDR3 DNA sequence: TGTGCCAGCTCATCGGGACGGACGAACACTGAAGCTTTCTTT. Residues: CASSSGRTNTEAFF.

The rearrangement links TRBV19 to TRBJ2-3; 8 bases are shared with TRBD2. The CDR3 sequence is 17 residues long. Germline V gene data show CDR1 as LNHDA and CDR2 as SQIVND (reference sequence). Trimming cost V 3 bases and J 3 bases; bases outside gene matches: 11. The CDR3 loop is CASSILKRGIRTDTQYF. The CDR3 coding sequence is TGTGCCAGTAGTATCCTCAAGCGGGGGATTAGAACAGATACGCAGTATTTT.

The CDR3 DNA reads as TGTGCCAGCAGCGCGAACGTGGCAGCCCGTAACTATGGCTACACCTTC. Amino acid sequence: CASSANVAARNYGYTF. The chain is built from TRBV2 and TRBJ1-2; D uncertain. The germline V and J ends were trimmed by 6 bases and 1 base, with 18 bases remaining between them. Germline V lookup: CDR1 SNHLY, CDR2 FYNNEI. The CDR3 contains 16 residues.

This chain connects TRBV4-2 to TRBJ1-4; 7 bases agree with TRBD1. The V gene's germline CDR1 is LGHNA and CDR2 YNFKEQ. The trim removed 0 bases at V and 10 bases at J, leaving 8 bases unmatched. The CDR3 consists of 15 residues. DNA of the CDR3: TGTGCCAGCAGCCAAGATTGGCCGGGACAGAGAAAACTGTTTTTT. It translates to CASSQDWPGQRKLFF.

The gene calls are TRBV28 and TRBJ2-2, with TRBD2 identical over 8 bases. V gave up 3 bases and J gave up 3 bases; unmatched junction bases: 6. The germline gives CDR1 MDHEN, CDR2 SYDVKM. The CDR3 runs to 16 residues. CDR3 sequence (DNA): TGTGCCAGCAGTTTGTTGACTAGCGAGTACACCGGGGAGCTGTTTTTT. It encodes CASSLLTSEYTGELFF.